This T cell receptor beta chain was sequenced for a study of CD8 T cells in Susac syndrome (dated by TCRdb to the late 2010s). Some background on the complete study: The study used repertoire sequencing to test whether antigen drove CD8+ T cell activation and differentiation in Susac syndrome. Overall results and qualifications from the work: The number of individuals in the TCR sequencing and HLA analysis was acknowledged as relatively small.

RNA was extracted with the RNeasy kit and roughly 0.45 to 1 ug was reverse transcribed using random hexamers. The immunoSEQ multiplex PCR assay, covering 54 Vbeta and 13 Jbeta segments, was used to amplify TCR beta CDR3 regions. To correct PCR amplification bias, a synthetic template baseline was used for both primer optimization and computational correction. As for the authors' bioinformatics: Only productive sequences were kept, with reads annotated to V, D and J genes according to IMGT and analyzed in immunoSEQ Analyzer. Clonality was computed as one minus Shannon entropy normalized by log2 of the number of productive unique sequences. For each patient and control, public and private clones were evaluated within the 100 most prevalent clones. Clones were defined as Susac-specific if absent from the healthy and MS cohorts, from 900 to 1,200 published viral clones and from other ImmuneACCESS disease sequences. The public reads were run again by TCRdb, first through fastp at Q25 and then through MiXCR, and only productive beta chains were kept. Rows merge per CDR3 protein into single entries with the most common DNA and genes. TCRdb, not the authors, supplied the V and J calls. This sample is represented by hundreds of thousands of distinct CDR3 sequences; 93% of them were singletons. The top ten clones comprise 0.07% to 0.09% of the sample.

Concerning this clonotype itself: Its target antigen remains unknown. Qualities for individual bases were not recorded, and no much larger clone is one base off.

Peripheral blood CD8+ and CD4+ T cells from healthy donors, Susac syndrome patients and multiple sclerosis patients were profiled using high-throughput TCR beta sequencing. Treatment-naive patients with stable or active relapsing-remitting disease fulfilling revised McDonald criteria were used as multiple sclerosis controls. Bulk CD8+ and CD4+ T cells were purified by magnetic negative isolation, whereas CD8+ TEMRA cells were enriched by FACS. Blood was collected in EDTA tubes and processed within 24 hours, with PBMCs isolated through density gradient centrifugation. PBMCs intended for TCR sequencing were frozen in liquid nitrogen and were later thawed in a 37 degrees C water bath. A purity of at least 90% was achieved for sorted or isolated CD4+, CD8+ and CD8+ TEMRA cells. Its CDR3 holds 15 amino acids, cysteine through phenylalanine. Only the CDR3 DNA is retained, 45 bases long and in frame from the first base. From V the trimming removes 3 bases and from J it removes 4 bases, while the gene matches leave 8 bases of the junction unaccounted for. Taken from the germline V gene (reference sequence), the CDR1 and CDR2 loops are SEHNR and FQNEAQ.

The origin of this receptor is a human donor with multiple sclerosis. The sample consisted of CD4+ T cells from PBMCs. Recombination connected TRBV7-9 to TRBJ1-2, with 7 bases in between that match TRBD1. CDR3 sequence: CASSFLQGGSYGYTF. The sequenced DNA: TGTGCCAGCAGCTTTCTCCAGGGGGGGAGCTATGGCTACACCTTC.